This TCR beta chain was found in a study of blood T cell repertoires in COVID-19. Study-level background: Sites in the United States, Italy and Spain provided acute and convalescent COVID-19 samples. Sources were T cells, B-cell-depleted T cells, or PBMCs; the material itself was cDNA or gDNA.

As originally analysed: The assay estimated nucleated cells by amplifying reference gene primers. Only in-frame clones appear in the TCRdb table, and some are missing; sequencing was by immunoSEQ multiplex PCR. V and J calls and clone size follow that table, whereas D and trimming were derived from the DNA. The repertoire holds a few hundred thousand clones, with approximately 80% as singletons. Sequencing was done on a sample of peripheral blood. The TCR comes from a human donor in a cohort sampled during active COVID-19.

The CDR3: CASSSPGTASTDTQYF. In nucleotides, the CDR3 is TGTGCCAGCAGCTCGCCCGGGACAGCTAGCACAGATACGCAGTATTTT. V gene TRBV11-1 combines with J gene TRBJ2-3; 7 bases agree with TRBD1. The length of the CDR3 is 16 residues. Trimming removed 4 bases from V and 0 bases from J; junction bases left unmatched: 7. Germline V gives CDR1 SGHAT, CDR2 FQDESV (reference sequence).